The 7 T cell receptor beta chains below come from one sample, sequenced in a study of blood T cell repertoires in COVID-19. Using immunoSEQ multiplex PCR, the repertoire was profiled, and TCRdb retains in-frame clones only, with some absent. Among some 190,000 clones, 70% to 90% were seen once, and the ten largest hold approximately 9.9%. The sequenced sample consisted of peripheral blood. The receptors stem from a human donor with active or convalescent COVID-19. The donor label of this sample is uncertain.

This chain joins TRBV10-1 and TRBJ1-6; 7 bases are shared with TRBD1. Germline loops: CDR1 WNHNN, CDR2 SYGVQD (reference sequence). This CDR3 is 14 amino acids long. V lost 6 bases and J lost 8; bases outside the gene matches: 7. CDR3 loop: CASSPDRSYSPLHF. In DNA, the CDR3 is TGCGCCAGCAGCCCGGACAGGTCTTATTCACCCCTCCACTTT.

This clone was seen a few times. The chain couples TRBV7-3 to TRBJ1-1, with TRBD1 as a possible D gene (6 bases). The germline gives CDR1 SGHTA, CDR2 FQGTGA. This CDR3 comprises 15 residues. V lost 5 bases and J lost 3, with 16 bases in between. CDR3 amino acids: CASSPQGGRDTEAFF. CDR3 coding DNA: TGTGCCAGCAGCCCCCAAGGGGGAAGAGACACTGAAGCTTTCTTT. The complete variable domain, with remaining parts taken from reference TRBV7-3 and TRBJ1-1, reads GAGVSQTPSNKVTEKGKYVELRCDPISGHTALYWYRQSLGQGPEFLIYFQGTGAADDSGLPNDRFFAVRPEGSVSTLKIQRTERGDSAVYLCASSPQGGRDTEAFFGQGTRLTVV.

This chain links TRBV19 with TRBJ2-2; D unclear. Trimming took 7 bases from V and 7 from J, leaving 19 bases between them. The CDR3 is 15 residues long. CDR1 LNHDA and CDR2 SQIVND come from the germline V gene (reference sequence). The CDR3 loop is CASMINTLFHGELFF. In nucleotides, the CDR3 is TGTGCCAGTATGATTAACACCCTGTTCCACGGGGAGCTGTTTTTT.

The gene calls are TRBV5-5 and TRBJ2-3; D possibly corresponds to TRBD1 (6 bases). V dropped 1 base and J dropped 8 bases, with 17 bases sitting between them. Germline lookup yields CDR1 SGHKS and CDR2 YYEKEE (reference sequence). The CDR3 is 15 residues long. This chain's CDR3 is CASSLSGQLEVTQYF. The CDR3 DNA reads TGTGCCAGCAGCTTGTCCGGACAGCTCGAGGTTACGCAGTATTTT.

The chain couples TRBV11-2 to TRBJ2-7; 10 bases are a match to TRBD2. Germline V lookup: CDR1 SGHAT, CDR2 FQNNGV. The CDR3 loop spans 15 amino acids. The trim removed 5 bases at V and 6 bases at J, leaving 10 bases unmatched. The CDR3 loop is CASSASSGSRGEQYF. The CDR3 region has the DNA TGTGCCAGCAGCGCATCTAGCGGGAGCAGAGGCGAGCAGTACTTC. The full variable domain, in which reference TRBV11-2 and TRBJ2-7 provide the parts outside the CDR3, is EAGVAQSPRYKIIEKRQSVAFWCNPISGHATLYWYQQILGQGPKLLIQFQNNGVVDDSQLPKDRFSAERLKGVDSTLKIQPAKLEDSAVYLCASSASSGSRGEQYFGPGTRLTVT.

A single count supports this clone. The chain joins TRBV24-1 to TRBJ2-2; 10 nucleotides agree with TRBD2. With V trimmed by 1 base and J by 4 bases, 5 bases remained unmatched. The germline gives CDR1 KGHDR, CDR2 SFDVKD. The CDR3 is made up of 17 amino acids. CDR3 amino acids: CATSDFPGLAVTGELFF. CDR3 DNA sequence: TGTGCCACCAGTGATTTTCCCGGACTAGCGGTCACCGGGGAGCTGTTTTTT.

As regards this clone: In this CDR3 the conserved last residue, phenylalanine or tryptophan, is missing, so a read error is likely. Because the CDR3's place on the DNA is in doubt, the DNA is left out and the CDR3 is given as listed by TCRdb. The chain employs TRBV5-5 and TRBJ2-7; the table's D call, TRBD2, has no DNA check behind it. The CDR3 totals 13 residues, both ends included. Per germline, CDR1 SGHKS and CDR2 YYEKEE (reference sequence). CDR3 sequence reads: CASSFNGLAGPSY.